This paragraph covers one T cell receptor (beta chain) sequence. Its cognate antigen is unknown. The sample comes from a study of T-cell memory formation after mild COVID-19. The study's findings and limits: Memory cells collected pre-infection included some clones that later responded, suggesting cross-reactive memory joined. CD4+ contracting clones lay mainly in CM and EM, CD8+ ones in EMRA.

This CDR3 has 16 residues. V lost 3 bases and J lost 7; bases outside the gene matches: 10. CDR1 SGHTA and CDR2 FQGNSA come from the germline V gene. cDNA libraries for TCR alpha and TCR beta, carrying sample barcodes and UMIs, came from 5'RACE with constant-segment primers. TCRdb processed the 5' RACE reads anew with MiXCR; each CDR3 protein has one entry. The sample carries a few hundred thousand distinct CDR3 sequences, more than 20% recorded once. The sequenced sample consisted of PBMCs or a T cell subset sorted from them (not recorded which). The chain couples TRBV7-2 to TRBJ2-1; 9 bases align to TRBD2. This clonotype was obtained from a man between 18 and 29 years old who had mild COVID-19 (a few samples of this study predate the infection). Cell type and time point are not known. The CDR3 nucleotides read TGTGCCAGCAGCTTTAGGCGGGGGGGCTTAGGTAATGAGCAGTTCTTC. It translates to CASSFRRGGLGNEQFF.